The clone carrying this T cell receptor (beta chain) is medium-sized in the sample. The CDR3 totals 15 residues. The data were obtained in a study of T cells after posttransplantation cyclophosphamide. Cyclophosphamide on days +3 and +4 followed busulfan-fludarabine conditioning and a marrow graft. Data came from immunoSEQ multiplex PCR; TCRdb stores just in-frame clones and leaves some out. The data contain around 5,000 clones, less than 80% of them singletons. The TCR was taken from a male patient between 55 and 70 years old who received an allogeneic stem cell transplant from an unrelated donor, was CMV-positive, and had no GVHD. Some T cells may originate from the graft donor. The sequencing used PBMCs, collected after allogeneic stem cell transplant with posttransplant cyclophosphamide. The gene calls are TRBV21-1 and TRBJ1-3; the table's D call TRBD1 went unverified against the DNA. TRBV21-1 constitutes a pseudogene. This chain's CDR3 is CASTTDIRQGNTIYF. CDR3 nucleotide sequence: TGTGCCAGCACTACTGACATCCGTCAGGGAAACACCATATATTTT.